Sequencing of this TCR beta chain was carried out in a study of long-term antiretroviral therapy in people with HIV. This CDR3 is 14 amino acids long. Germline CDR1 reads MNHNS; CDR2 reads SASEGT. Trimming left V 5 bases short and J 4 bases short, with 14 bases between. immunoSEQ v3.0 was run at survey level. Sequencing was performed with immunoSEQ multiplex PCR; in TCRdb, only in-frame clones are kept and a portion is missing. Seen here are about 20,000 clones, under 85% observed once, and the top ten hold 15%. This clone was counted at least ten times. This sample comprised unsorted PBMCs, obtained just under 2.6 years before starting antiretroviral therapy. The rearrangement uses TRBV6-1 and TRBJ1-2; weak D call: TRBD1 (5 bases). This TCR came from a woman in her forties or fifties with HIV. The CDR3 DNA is TGTGCCAGCAGTATCGCCAGGGTGGGCTATGGCTACACCTTC. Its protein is CASSIARVGYGYTF.